This T cell receptor (beta chain) was found in a study of early T cells in non-severe SARS-CoV-2 infection. Germline V gene lookup returns CDR1 KGHSH and CDR2 LQKENI. Unmatched junction bases numbered 5, after V lost 1 base and J lost 4 bases. The CDR3 has 17 residues. This clonotype was observed a handful of times. Unique molecular identifier tags were affixed to discrete cDNA molecules. TCRdb re-analysed the 5' RACE reads in MiXCR, keeping a single row per CDR3 protein. The table has around 60,000 distinct CDR3 sequences, 20% seen once. This TCR came from an adult who was a healthcare worker with PCR-confirmed SARS-CoV-2 infection or an uninfected control (not recorded which). The sample was whole blood, taken at baseline. The chain recombines TRBV18 with TRBJ2-6, with 9 bases aligning to TRBD2. CDR3 sequence: CASSPQLAGPGANVLTF. The CDR3 nucleotides are TGTGCCAGCTCACCACAGCTAGCGGGGCCCGGGGCCAACGTCCTGACTTTC. Full variable domain (outside the CDR3, taken from reference TRBV18 and TRBJ2-6): NAGVMQNPRHLVRRRGQEARLRCSPMKGHSHVYWYRQLPEEGLKFMVYLQKENIIDESGMPKERFSAEFPKEGPSILRIQQVVRGDSAAYFCASSPQLAGPGANVLTFGAGSRLTVL.